The clone carrying this TCR beta chain was seen only a few times. The antigen remains undetermined. The data stem from a study of T cells in Graves' hyperthyroidism and ophthalmopathy. Study at large: Any treatment followed the collection of peripheral blood at initial diagnosis.

General study points: The model anticipated ophthalmopathy a median around six months pre-onset.

RNA transcripts yielded amplified TCR beta CDR3 regions. The HTBI set primed first-round TCR CDR3 RT-PCR. MiXCR was run by TCRdb on the multiplex PCR reads, yielding one entry per CDR3 protein. The sample contains 370,000 or so distinct CDR3 sequences, 15% to 18% of which appear only once. The CDR3 consists of 14 residues. The germline V gene has CDR1 DFQATT and CDR2 SNEGSKA (reference sequence). V was clipped by 6 bases and J by 5 bases; unmatched bases: 12. Hyperthyroidism in the patients, aged 18 to 65, was newly diagnosed and under 2 months in duration. This sequence joins TRBV20-1 and TRBJ1-1; TRBD1 matches at 7 bases. The specimen sequenced was blood. This sequence originates from a woman aged 18-29 years with Graves' hyperthyroidism that later progressed to Graves' ophthalmopathy. CDR3 amino acids: CSAKNSQGGTEAFF. CDR3 bases: TGCAGTGCGAAGAACTCTCAGGGGGGGACTGAAGCTTTCTTT.